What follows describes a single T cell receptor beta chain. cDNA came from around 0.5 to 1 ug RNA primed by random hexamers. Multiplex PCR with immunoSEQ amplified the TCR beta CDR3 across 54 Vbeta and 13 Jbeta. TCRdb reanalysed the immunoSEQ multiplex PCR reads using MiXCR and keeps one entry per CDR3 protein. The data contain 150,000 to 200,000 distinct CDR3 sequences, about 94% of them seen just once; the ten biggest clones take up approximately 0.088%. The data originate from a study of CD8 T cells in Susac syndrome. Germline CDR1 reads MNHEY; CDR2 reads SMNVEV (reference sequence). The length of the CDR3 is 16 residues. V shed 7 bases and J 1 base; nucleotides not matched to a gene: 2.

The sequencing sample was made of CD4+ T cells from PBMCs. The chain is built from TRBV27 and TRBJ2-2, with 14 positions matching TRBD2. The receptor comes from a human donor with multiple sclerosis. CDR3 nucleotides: TGTGCCAGCACGGGACTAGCGGGAGTGAACACCGGGGAGCTGTTTTTT. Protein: CASTGLAGVNTGELFF.